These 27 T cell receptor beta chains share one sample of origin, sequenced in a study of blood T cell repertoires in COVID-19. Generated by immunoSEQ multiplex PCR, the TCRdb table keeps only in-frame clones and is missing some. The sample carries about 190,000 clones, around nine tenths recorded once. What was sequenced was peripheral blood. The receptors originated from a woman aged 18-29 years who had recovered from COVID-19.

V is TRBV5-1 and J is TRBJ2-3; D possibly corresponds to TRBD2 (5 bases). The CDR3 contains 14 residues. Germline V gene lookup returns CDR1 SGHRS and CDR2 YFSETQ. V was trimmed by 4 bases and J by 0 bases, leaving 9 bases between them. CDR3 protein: CASSLSASTDTQYF. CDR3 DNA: TGCGCCAGCAGCCTTAGCGCCAGCACAGATACGCAGTATTTT.

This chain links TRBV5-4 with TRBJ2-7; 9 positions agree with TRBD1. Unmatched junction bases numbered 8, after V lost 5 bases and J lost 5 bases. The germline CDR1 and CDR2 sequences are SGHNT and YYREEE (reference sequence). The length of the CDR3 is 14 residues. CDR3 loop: CASSPGTGLNEQYV. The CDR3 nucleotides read TGTGCCAGCAGTCCCGGGACAGGGTTGAACGAGCAGTACGTC.

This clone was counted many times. The DNA for the CDR3 is TGTGCCAGCATGACCCCCTCGGGAGAGGGAGCAGATACGCAGTATTTT. Translated, it gives CASMTPSGEGADTQYF. The V and J genes are TRBV2 and TRBJ2-3; possible D gene TRBD2, 6 bases. Germline loops: CDR1 SNHLY, CDR2 FYNNEI. There are 16 residues in the CDR3. Between the trimmed V and J ends, which lost 7 bases and 4 bases, there was a span of 21 bases.

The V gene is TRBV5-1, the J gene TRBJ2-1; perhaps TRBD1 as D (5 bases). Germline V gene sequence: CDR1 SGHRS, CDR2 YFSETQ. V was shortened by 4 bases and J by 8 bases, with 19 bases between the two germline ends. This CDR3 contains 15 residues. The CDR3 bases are TGCGCCAGCAGCGCCTACGACACAGGAGTACATGAGCAGTTCTTC. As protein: CASSAYDTGVHEQFF.

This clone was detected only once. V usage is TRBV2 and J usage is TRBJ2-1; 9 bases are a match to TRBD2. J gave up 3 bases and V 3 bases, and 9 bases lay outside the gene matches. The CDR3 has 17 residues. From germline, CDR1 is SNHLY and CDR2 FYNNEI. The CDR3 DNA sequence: TGTGCCAGCAGTGAGACCCTTCTAGCGGGACTCTACAATGAGCAGTTCTTC. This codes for CASSETLLAGLYNEQFF.

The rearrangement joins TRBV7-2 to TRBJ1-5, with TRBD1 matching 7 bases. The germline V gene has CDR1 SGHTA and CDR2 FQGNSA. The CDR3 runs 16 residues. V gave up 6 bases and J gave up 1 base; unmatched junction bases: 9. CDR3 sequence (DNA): TGTGCCAGCAGTTCAAGACAGGGCGGGAGCAATCAGCCCCAGCATTTT. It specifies CASSSRQGGSNQPQHF.

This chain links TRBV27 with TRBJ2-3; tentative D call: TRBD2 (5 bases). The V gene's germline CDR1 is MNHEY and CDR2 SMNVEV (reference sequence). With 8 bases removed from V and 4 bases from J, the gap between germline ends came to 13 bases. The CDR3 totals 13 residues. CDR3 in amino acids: CASLRSGSDTQYF. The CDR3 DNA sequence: TGTGCCAGCCTTCGGAGCGGCTCAGATACGCAGTATTTT.

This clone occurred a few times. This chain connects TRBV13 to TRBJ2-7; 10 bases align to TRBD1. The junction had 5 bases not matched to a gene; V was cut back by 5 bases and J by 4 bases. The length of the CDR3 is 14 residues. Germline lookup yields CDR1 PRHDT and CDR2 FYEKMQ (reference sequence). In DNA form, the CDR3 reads TGTGCCAGCAGCGAAGGGGACAGGGGATACGAGCAGTACTTC. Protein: CASSEGDRGYEQYF.

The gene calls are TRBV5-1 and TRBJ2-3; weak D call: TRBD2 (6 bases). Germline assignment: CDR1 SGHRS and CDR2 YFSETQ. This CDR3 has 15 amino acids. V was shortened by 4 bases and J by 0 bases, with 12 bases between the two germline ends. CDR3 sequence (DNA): TGCGCCAGCAGCCCTGAACGGGGGAGCACAGATACGCAGTATTTT. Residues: CASSPERGSTDTQYF.

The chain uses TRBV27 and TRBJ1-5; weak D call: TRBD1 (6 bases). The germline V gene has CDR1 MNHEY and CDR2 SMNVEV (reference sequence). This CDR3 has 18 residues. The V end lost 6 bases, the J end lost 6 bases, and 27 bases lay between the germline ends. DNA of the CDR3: TGTGCCAGCAGGTTAGACAGGCGGCTACCGTCGCTTTGTCAGCCCCAGCATTTT. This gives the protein CASRLDRRLPSLCQPQHF.

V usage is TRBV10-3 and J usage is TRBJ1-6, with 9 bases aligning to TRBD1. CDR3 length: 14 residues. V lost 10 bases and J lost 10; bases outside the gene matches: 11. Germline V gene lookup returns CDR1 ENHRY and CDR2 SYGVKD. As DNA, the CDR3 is TGTGCCAGTGCGCCAACAGGGGGCGGGTCACCCCTCCACTTT. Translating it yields CASAPTGGGSPLHF.

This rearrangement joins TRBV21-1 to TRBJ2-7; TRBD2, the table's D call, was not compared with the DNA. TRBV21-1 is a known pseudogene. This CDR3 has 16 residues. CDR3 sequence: CASSKEGTSASGEQYV. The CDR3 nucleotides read TGTGCCAGCAGCAAAGAAGGGACTAGCGCATCGGGCGAGCAGTACGTC.

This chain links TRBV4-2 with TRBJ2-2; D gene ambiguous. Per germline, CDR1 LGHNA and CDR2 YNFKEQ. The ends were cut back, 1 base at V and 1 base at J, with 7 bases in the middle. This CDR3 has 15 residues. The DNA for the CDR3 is TGTGCCAGCAGCCAAGGTTACAGGAACACCGGGGAGCTGTTTTTT. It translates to CASSQGYRNTGELFF.

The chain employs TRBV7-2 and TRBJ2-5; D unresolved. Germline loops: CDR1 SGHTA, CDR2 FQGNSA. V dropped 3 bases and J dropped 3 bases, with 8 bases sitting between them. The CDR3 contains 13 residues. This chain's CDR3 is CASSFERKETQYF. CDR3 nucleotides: TGTGCCAGCAGCTTTGAGCGAAAAGAGACCCAGTACTTC.

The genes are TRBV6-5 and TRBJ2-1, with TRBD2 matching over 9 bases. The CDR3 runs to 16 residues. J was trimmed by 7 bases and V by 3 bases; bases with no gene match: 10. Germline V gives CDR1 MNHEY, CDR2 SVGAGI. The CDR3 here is CASSYGFVAGVNEQFF. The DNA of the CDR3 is TGTGCCAGCAGTTATGGTTTCGTAGCGGGAGTAAATGAGCAGTTCTTC.

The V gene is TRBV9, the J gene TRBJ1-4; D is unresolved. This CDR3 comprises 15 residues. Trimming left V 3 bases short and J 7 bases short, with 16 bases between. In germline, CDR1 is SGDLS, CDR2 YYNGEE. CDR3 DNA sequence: TGTGCCAGCAGCGCCCCGGACCCCGCGGGTGAAAAACTGTTTTTT. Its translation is CASSAPDPAGEKLFF.

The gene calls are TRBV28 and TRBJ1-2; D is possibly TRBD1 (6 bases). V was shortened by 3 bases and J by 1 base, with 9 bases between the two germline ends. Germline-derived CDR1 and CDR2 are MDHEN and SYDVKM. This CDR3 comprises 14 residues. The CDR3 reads CASSLGHLNYGYTF. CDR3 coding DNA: TGTGCCAGCAGTTTGGGACACCTTAACTATGGCTACACCTTC.

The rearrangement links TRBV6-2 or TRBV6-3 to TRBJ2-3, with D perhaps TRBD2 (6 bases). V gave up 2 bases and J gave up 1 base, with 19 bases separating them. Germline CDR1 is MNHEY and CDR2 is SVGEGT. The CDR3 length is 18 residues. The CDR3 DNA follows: TGTGCCAGCAGTTACACCGGGACTCGTCGCAACGGCACAGATACGCAGTATTTT. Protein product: CASSYTGTRRNGTDTQYF.

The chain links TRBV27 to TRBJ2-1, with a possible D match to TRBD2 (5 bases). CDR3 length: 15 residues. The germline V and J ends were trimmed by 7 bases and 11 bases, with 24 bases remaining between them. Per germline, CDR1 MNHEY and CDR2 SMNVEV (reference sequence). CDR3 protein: CASKRSVTTPMKQFF. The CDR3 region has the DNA TGTGCCAGCAAGCGCAGTGTGACTACACCAATGAAGCAGTTCTTC.

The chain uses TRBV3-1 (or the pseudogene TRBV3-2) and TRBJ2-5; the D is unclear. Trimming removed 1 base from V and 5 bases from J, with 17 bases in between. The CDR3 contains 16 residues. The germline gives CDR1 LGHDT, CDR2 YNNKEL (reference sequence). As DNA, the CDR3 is TGTGCCAGCAGCCAAGGGATCAGACGTAGCCGGGAGACCCAGTACTTC. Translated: CASSQGIRRSRETQYF.

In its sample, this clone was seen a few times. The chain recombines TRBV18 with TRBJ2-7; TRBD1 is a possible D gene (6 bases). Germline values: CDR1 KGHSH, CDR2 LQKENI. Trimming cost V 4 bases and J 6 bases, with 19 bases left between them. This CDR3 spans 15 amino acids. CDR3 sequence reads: CASSQGTGSLREQYF. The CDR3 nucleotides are TGTGCCAGCTCACAAGGAACAGGGTCATTGCGCGAGCAGTACTTC. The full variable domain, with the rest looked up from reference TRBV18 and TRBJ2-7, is NAGVMQNPRHLVRRRGQEARLRCSPMKGHSHVYWYRQLPEEGLKFMVYLQKENIIDESGMPKERFSAEFPKEGPSILRIQQVVRGDSAAYFCASSQGTGSLREQYFGPGTRLTVT.

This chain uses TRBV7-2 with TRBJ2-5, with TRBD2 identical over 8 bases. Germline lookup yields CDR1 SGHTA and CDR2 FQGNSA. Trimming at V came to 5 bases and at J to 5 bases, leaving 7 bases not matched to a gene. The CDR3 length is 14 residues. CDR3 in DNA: TGTGCCAGCAGCCACCCGGGACTAGAGGAGACCCAGTACTTC. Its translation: CASSHPGLEETQYF. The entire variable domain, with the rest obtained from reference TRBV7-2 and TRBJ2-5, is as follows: GAGVSQSPSNKVTEKGKDVELRCDPISGHTALYWYRQSLGQGLEFLIYFQGNSAPDKSGLPSDRFSAERTGGSVSTLTIQRTQQEDSAVYLCASSHPGLEETQYFGPGTRLLVL.

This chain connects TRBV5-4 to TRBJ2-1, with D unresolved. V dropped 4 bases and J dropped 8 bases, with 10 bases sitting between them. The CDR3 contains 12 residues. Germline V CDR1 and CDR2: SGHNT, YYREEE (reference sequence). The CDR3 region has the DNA TGTGCCAGCAGCCTGTTTATCGATGAGCAGTTCTTC. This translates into CASSLFIDEQFF.

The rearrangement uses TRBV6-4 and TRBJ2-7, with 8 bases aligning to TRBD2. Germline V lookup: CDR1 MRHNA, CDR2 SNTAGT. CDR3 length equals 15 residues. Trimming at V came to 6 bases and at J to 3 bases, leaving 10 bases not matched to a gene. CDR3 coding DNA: TGTGCCAGCAGGTCGATTAGCGGGGCAGGCTACGAGCAGTACTTC. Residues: CASRSISGAGYEQYF.

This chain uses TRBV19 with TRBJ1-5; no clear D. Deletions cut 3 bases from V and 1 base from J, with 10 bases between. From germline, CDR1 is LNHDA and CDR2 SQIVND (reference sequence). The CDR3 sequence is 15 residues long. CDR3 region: CASSMAAASNQPQHF. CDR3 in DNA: TGTGCCAGTAGTATGGCCGCAGCGAGCAATCAGCCCCAGCATTTT.

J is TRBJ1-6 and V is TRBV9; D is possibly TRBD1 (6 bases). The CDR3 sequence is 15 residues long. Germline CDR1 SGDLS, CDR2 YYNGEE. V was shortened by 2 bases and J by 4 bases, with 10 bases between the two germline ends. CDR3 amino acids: CASSVGTTYNSPLHF. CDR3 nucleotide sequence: TGTGCCAGCAGCGTGGGGACAACTTATAATTCACCCCTCCACTTT.

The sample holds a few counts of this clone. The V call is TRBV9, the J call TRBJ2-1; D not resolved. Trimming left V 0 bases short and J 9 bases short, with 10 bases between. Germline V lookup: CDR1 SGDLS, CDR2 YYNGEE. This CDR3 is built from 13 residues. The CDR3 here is CASSVADPGEQFF. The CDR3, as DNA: TGTGCCAGCAGCGTAGCGGATCCGGGTGAGCAGTTCTTC.